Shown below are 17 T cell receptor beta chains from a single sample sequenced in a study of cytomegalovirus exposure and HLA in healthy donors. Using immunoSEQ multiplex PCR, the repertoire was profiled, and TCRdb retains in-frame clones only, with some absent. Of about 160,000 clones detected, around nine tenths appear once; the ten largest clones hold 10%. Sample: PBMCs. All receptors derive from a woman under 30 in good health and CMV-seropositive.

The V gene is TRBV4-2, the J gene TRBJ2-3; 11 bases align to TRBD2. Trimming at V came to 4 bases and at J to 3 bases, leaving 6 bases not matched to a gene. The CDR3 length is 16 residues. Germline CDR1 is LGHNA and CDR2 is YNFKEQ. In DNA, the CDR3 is TGTGCCAGCAGCCTAGGGGGGACTAGCGGAACAGATACGCAGTATTTT. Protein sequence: CASSLGGTSGTDTQYF.

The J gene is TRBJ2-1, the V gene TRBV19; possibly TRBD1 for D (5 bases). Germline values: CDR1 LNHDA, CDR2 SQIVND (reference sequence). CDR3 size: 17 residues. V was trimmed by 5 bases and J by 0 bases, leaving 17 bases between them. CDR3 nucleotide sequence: TGTGCCAGTAGTTTTCTATATGGGGCGAGCTCCTACAATGAGCAGTTCTTC. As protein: CASSFLYGASSYNEQFF.

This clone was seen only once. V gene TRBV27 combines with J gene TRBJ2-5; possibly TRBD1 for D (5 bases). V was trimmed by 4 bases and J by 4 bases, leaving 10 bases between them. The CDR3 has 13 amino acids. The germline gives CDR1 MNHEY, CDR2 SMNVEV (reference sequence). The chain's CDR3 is CASSSGFPETQYF. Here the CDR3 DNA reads TGTGCCAGCAGTTCAGGGTTTCCAGAGACCCAGTACTTC.

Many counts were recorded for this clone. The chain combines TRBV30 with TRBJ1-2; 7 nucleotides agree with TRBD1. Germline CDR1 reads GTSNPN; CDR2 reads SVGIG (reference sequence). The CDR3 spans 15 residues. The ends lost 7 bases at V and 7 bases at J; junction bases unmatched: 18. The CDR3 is CASSIGQALFVGYTF. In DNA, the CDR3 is TGTGCCTCCTCAATAGGACAGGCCCTCTTTGTTGGCTACACCTTC.

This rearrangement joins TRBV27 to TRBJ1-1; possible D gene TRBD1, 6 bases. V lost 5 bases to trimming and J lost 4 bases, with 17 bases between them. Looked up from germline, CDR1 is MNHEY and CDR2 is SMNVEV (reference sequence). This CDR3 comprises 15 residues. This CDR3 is CASSPKTGRGTEAFF. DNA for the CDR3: TGTGCCAGCAGTCCGAAGACAGGACGCGGCACTGAAGCTTTCTTT.

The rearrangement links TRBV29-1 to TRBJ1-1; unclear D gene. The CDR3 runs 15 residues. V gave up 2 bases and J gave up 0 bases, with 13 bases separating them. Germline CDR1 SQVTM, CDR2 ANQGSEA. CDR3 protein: CSVEYISRVNTEAFF. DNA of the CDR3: TGCAGCGTTGAATATATAAGTCGGGTGAACACTGAAGCTTTCTTT.

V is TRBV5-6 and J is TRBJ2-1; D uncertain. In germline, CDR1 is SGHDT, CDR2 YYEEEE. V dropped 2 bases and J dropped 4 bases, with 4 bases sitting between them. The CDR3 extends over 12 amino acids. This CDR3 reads CASSFRYNEQFF. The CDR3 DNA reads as TGTGCCAGCAGCTTCAGGTACAATGAGCAGTTCTTC.

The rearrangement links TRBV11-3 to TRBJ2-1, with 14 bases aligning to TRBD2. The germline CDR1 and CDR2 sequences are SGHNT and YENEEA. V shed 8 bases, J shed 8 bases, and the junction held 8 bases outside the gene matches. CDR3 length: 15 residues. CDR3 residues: CASASGLAGVHEQFF. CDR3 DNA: TGTGCCAGCGCCTCGGGACTAGCGGGAGTGCATGAGCAGTTCTTC.

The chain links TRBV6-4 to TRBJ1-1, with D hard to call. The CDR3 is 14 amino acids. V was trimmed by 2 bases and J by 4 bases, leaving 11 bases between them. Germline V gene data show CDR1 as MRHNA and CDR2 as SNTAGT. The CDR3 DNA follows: TGTGCCAGCAGTGACGAGGGCTGGAGCACTGAAGCTTTCTTT. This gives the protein CASSDEGWSTEAFF.

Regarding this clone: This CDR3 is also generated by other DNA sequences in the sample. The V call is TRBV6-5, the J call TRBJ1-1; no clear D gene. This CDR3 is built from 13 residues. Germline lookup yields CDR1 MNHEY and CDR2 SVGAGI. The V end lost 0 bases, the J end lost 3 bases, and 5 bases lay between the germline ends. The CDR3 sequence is CASSYSSDTEAFF. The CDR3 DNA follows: TGTGCCAGCAGTTACTCGTCGGACACTGAAGCTTTCTTT.

CDR3 region: CAWSVLLNTEAFF. DNA of the CDR3: TGTGCCTGGAGTGTACTTTTGAACACTGAAGCTTTCTTT. V gene TRBV30 combines with J gene TRBJ1-1, with unresolved D. The CDR3 has 13 amino acids. Trimming removed 0 bases from V and 0 bases from J, with 5 bases in between. Germline loops: CDR1 GTSNPN, CDR2 SVGIG (reference sequence).

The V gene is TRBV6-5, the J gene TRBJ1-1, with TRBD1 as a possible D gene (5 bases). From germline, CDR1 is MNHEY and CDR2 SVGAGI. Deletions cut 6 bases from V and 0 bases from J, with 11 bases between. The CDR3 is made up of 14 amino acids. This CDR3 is CASSLRQMNTEAFF. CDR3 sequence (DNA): TGTGCCAGCAGCCTTAGACAGATGAACACTGAAGCTTTCTTT.

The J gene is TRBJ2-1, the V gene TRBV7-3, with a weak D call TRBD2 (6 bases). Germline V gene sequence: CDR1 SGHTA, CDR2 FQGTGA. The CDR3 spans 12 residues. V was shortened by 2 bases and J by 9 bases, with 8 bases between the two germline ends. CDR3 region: CASSLSGGEQFF. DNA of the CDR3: TGTGCCAGCAGCTTATCCGGGGGTGAGCAGTTCTTC.

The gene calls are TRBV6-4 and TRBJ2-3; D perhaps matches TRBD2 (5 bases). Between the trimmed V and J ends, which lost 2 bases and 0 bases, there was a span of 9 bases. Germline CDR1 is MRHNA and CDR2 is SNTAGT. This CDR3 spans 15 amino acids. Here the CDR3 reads CASSDPGISTDTQYF. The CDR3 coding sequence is TGTGCCAGCAGTGACCCCGGGATTAGCACAGATACGCAGTATTTT.

CDR3 in amino acids: CASIRRGTEAFF. As DNA, the CDR3 is TGTGCCAGTATTCGCAGGGGGACTGAAGCTTTCTTT. This sequence joins TRBV19 and TRBJ1-1, with TRBD1 matching over 7 bases. Germline V CDR1 and CDR2: LNHDA, SQIVND (reference sequence). V was clipped by 7 bases and J by 5 bases; unmatched bases: 4. The length of the CDR3 is 12 residues.

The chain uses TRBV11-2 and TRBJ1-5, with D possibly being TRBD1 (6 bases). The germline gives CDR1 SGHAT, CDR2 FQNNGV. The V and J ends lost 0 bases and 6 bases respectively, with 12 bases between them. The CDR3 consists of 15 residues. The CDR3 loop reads CASSLDAGGGQPQHF. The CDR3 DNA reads TGTGCCAGCAGCTTAGATGCGGGGGGCGGTCAGCCCCAGCATTTT. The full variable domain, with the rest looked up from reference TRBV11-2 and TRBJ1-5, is EAGVAQSPRYKIIEKRQSVAFWCNPISGHATLYWYQQILGQGPKLLIQFQNNGVVDDSQLPKDRFSAERLKGVDSTLKIQPAKLEDSAVYLCASSLDAGGGQPQHFGDGTRLSIL.

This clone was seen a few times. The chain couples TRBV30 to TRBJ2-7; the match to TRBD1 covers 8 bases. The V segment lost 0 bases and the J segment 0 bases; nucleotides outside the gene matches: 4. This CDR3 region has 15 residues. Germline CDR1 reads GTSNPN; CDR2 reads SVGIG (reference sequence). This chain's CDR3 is CAWSVLGQGSYEQYF. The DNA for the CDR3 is TGTGCCTGGAGTGTACTTGGACAGGGCTCCTACGAGCAGTACTTC.